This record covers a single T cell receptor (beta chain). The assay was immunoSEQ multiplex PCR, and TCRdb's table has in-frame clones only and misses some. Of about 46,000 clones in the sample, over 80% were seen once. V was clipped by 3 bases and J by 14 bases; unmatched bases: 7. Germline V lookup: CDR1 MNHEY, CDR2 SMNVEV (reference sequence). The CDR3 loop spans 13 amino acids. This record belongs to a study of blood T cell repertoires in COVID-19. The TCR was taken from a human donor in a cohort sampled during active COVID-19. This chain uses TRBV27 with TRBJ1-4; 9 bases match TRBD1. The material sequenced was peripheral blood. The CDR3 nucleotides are TGTGCCAGCAGTTTCCGGAACAGGGGGCTCCTGTTTTTT. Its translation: CASSFRNRGLLFF.